This T cell receptor beta chain was captured in a study of cytomegalovirus exposure and HLA in healthy donors. The ends were cut back, 5 bases at V and 1 base at J, with 17 bases in the middle. CDR1 and CDR2 (germline): PRHDT, FYEKMQ (reference sequence). The CDR3 length is 17 residues. The PCR made use of 60 Vbeta and 13 Jbeta primers. The repertoire was sequenced with immunoSEQ multiplex PCR; TCRdb's copy has only in-frame clones and lacks some. The data hold 200,000 to 250,000 clones, with about 78% observed a single time. Study results and limitations: Data from an earlier analysis indicated that most TCR beta V segments were productive either about 87% or about 30% of the time. In a later analysis, HLA-associated TCR beta chains were more clonally expanded than equally common others. Through in vitro validation, a few CMV-associated chains were shown to be specific for CMV antigens.

As concerns this clone: As yet, its antigen is unknown.

V and J are TRBV13 and TRBJ2-2, with a weak D call TRBD1 (7 bases). The receptor was derived from a male donor in good health and CMV-seronegative. The source material was PBMCs. The CDR3 nucleotides are TGTGCCAGCAGCCCGCGGGGACAGACCGGGAACACCGGGGAGCTGTTTTTT. It encodes CASSPRGQTGNTGELFF.